Presented here are 14 T cell receptor beta chains from one specimen sequenced in a study of blood T cell repertoires in COVID-19. The data were produced by immunoSEQ multiplex PCR, yet TCRdb's version contains in-frame clones alone and is incomplete. The table shows approximately 150,000 clones, with more than 75% occurring only once. What was sequenced was peripheral blood. The source of these receptors is a man aged 45-60 years who had recovered from COVID-19.

The V call is TRBV5-1, the J call TRBJ1-4; D gene unclear. Trimming stripped 0 bases from V and 0 bases from J, with 9 bases between. The germline gives CDR1 SGHRS, CDR2 YFSETQ. This CDR3 is 16 amino acids long. CDR3 sequence (DNA): TGCGCCAGCAGCTTGGACGGTACTGCAACTAATGAAAAACTGTTTTTT. Encoded protein: CASSLDGTATNEKLFF.

The CDR3 coding sequence is TGTGCCAGCAGGGAGACAGGGGGCCGGGGTGAAAAACTGTTTTTT. Protein: CASRETGGRGEKLFF. The V and J genes are TRBV27 and TRBJ1-4; the match to TRBD1 covers 10 bases. J gave up 7 bases and V 6 bases, and 8 bases lay outside the gene matches. This CDR3 region has 15 residues. CDR1 is MNHEY and CDR2 is SMNVEV in the germline V gene (reference sequence).

The chain couples TRBV5-4 to TRBJ2-7; TRBD1 matches 9 bases. Germline loops: CDR1 SGHNT, CDR2 YYREEE (reference sequence). V was clipped by 5 bases and J by 2 bases; unmatched bases: 8. The CDR3 is 15 residues long. This chain's CDR3 is CASSGGGQGTYEQYF. Written as DNA, the CDR3 is TGTGCCAGCAGTGGAGGAGGACAGGGGACCTACGAGCAGTACTTC.

The chain couples TRBV11-2 to TRBJ2-1; 10 bases match TRBD2. The V and J ends lost 5 bases and 9 bases, in that order; junction bases with no gene match: 10. CDR1 is SGHAT, CDR2 FQNNGV, per germline. The CDR3 sequence is 15 residues long. The chain's CDR3 is CASSKGTSVSGEQFF. The CDR3 coding sequence is TGTGCCAGCAGCAAAGGGACTAGCGTAAGTGGTGAGCAGTTCTTC.

V is TRBV28 and J is TRBJ1-3, with TRBD1 matching over 8 bases. V shed 4 bases, J shed 4 bases, and the junction held 6 bases outside the gene matches. CDR1 is MDHEN and CDR2 is SYDVKM in the germline V gene. The CDR3 is made up of 15 amino acids. The CDR3, as DNA: TGTGCCAGCAGTTCAGGGGGCGCATCCGGAAACACCATATATTTT. Protein: CASSSGGASGNTIYF.

This chain links TRBV5-1 with TRBJ2-3; D is perhaps TRBD2 (5 bases). Germline-derived CDR1 and CDR2 are SGHRS and YFSETQ. There are 15 residues in the CDR3. The V gene lost 2 bases and the J gene lost 2 bases, with 12 bases spanning the gap. The CDR3 bases are TGCGCCAGCAGCTTAGCGGAGCCTCCCACAGATACGCAGTATTTT. It translates to CASSLAEPPTDTQYF.

The chain joins TRBV5-5 to TRBJ2-3, with TRBD2 identical over 10 bases. The CDR3 has 16 amino acids. After removal of 0 bases from V and 5 bases from J, the junction contained 6 bases not matched to a gene. Looked up from germline, CDR1 is SGHKS and CDR2 is YYEKEE (reference sequence). The CDR3 region has the DNA TGTGCCAGCAGCTTGGTCCTAGCGGGAGAAAGAGATACGCAGTATTTT. It specifies CASSLVLAGERDTQYF.

This chain uses TRBV27 with TRBJ2-1, with TRBD2 matching over 8 bases. Germline CDR1 is MNHEY and CDR2 is SMNVEV (reference sequence). Trimming at V came to 4 bases and at J to 10 bases, leaving 3 bases not matched to a gene. CDR3 length equals 12 residues. The CDR3 reads CASSSGLAEQFF. CDR3 DNA sequence: TGTGCCAGCAGTTCCGGACTAGCCGAGCAGTTCTTC.

The rearrangement uses TRBV11-2 and TRBJ1-5; D is possibly TRBD1 (6 bases). CDR3 size: 15 residues. Per the germline V gene, CDR1 is SGHAT and CDR2 is FQNNGV. Trimming shortened V by 3 bases and J by 3 bases, and 12 bases separated the two germline ends. Here the CDR3 reads CASSFGKGDNQPQHF. The CDR3, as DNA: TGTGCCAGCAGCTTCGGTAAGGGGGACAATCAGCCCCAGCATTTT.

J is TRBJ2-7 and V is TRBV18; possible D gene TRBD2, 5 bases. The V and J ends lost 5 bases and 4 bases respectively, with 12 bases between them. The CDR3 loop spans 13 amino acids. CDR1 KGHSH and CDR2 LQKENI come from the germline V gene. The CDR3 DNA follows: TGTGCCAGCTCAAAAGGACTTGGGTACGAGCAGTACTTC. Translated, it gives CASSKGLGYEQYF.

This sequence joins TRBV25-1 and TRBJ2-2, with 9 bases identical to TRBD1. The V gene end was trimmed by 6 bases and the J gene end by 3 bases; junction bases not matched to a gene: 11. CDR3 length: 17 amino acids. The germline V gene has CDR1 MGHDK and CDR2 SYGVNS. The CDR3 spells CASRSPVGQGDTGELFF. The CDR3 DNA is TGTGCCAGCAGATCACCCGTGGGACAGGGTGACACCGGGGAGCTGTTTTTT.

J is TRBJ2-3 and V is TRBV6-2 or TRBV6-3; D call uncertain. V lost 2 bases and J lost 2, with 2 bases in between. The CDR3 extends over 12 amino acids. Germline V lookup: CDR1 MNHEY, CDR2 SVGEGT. The CDR3 DNA reads TGTGCCAGCAGTTACCTCACAGATACGCAGTATTTT. Residues: CASSYLTDTQYF.

CDR3 sequence reads: CASSSRAQADEQYF. The DNA of the CDR3 is TGTGCCAGCTCTTCGCGCGCGCAGGCCGACGAGCAGTACTTC. The chain recombines TRBV18 with TRBJ2-7; D is undetermined. CDR3 size: 14 residues. Trimming took 6 bases from V and 5 from J, leaving 17 bases between them. Germline V lookup: CDR1 KGHSH, CDR2 LQKENI.

The chain employs TRBV5-4 and TRBJ2-6; TRBD2 might be the D (6 bases). Per the germline V gene, CDR1 is SGHNT and CDR2 is YYREEE (reference sequence). The CDR3 spans 14 residues. Deletions cut 7 bases from V and 2 bases from J, with 10 bases between. The CDR3 loop is CASPAGPGANVLTF. CDR3 nucleotide sequence: TGTGCCAGCCCCGCGGGGCCTGGGGCCAACGTCCTGACTTTC. The full variable domain, rest sourced from reference TRBV5-4 and TRBJ2-6, is ETGVTQSPTHLIKTRGQQVTLRCSSQSGHNTVSWYQQALGQGPQFIFQYYREEENGRGNFPPRFSGLQFPNYSSELNVNALELDDSALYLCASPAGPGANVLTFGAGSRLTVL.